The present T cell receptor (beta chain) was sequenced within a study of beta chain features in type 1 diabetes. General study results and limits: Type 1 diabetes patients had TCRB CDR3s that were shorter (moderately but significantly so) in all four CD4+ subsets. For patients, the naive, central memory and Treg TCRB repertoires appeared more alike than for healthy donors.

This clone was observed a few times. No antigen is known for it. Isolated RNA was reverse transcribed in full, so expressed TCRB transcripts were sequenced. The table came from immunoSEQ multiplex PCR; TCRdb's copy has only in-frame clones and leaves some out. This sample has about 220,000 clones, with roughly 10% found just once. Deletions cut 4 bases from V and 5 bases from J, with 14 bases between. CDR3 size: 15 residues. The germline CDR1 and CDR2 sequences are KGHSH and LQKENI. The receptor comes from a man between 18 and 35 years old in good health. This chain links TRBV18 with TRBJ1-4; a weak D match, TRBD1 (5 bases). What was sequenced was central memory CD4+ T cells from blood. The CDR3 reads CASSRRGDRNEKLFF. In DNA form, the CDR3 reads TGTGCCAGCTCACGGAGGGGCGACCGCAATGAAAAACTGTTTTTT.